This entry lists 26 T cell receptor beta chains sequenced from one sample in a study of identical twins. Each CDR3 protein gets one entry after TCRdb re-called the 5' RACE reads with MiXCR. The sample contains hundreds of thousands of distinct CDR3 sequences, approximately 7% of which appear only once. This same sample was also part of a study on yellow fever vaccine responses in identical twins.

The sequenced sample was memory (CD45RO+) T cells sorted from blood. Receptors were obtained from a woman younger than 30 in good health.

This clonotype was detected many times. V and J are TRBV10-2 and TRBJ1-5; the D is unclear. This CDR3 region has 12 residues. V shed 3 bases and J shed 6 bases, with 6 bases lying between them. In germline, CDR1 is WSHSY, CDR2 SAAADI. This CDR3 is CASSDPPQPQHF. DNA of the CDR3: TGCGCCAGCAGTGATCCCCCTCAGCCCCAGCATTTT.

The table lists this clonotype with many counts. V is TRBV20-1 and J is TRBJ2-1; TRBD2 matches at 10 bases. The CDR3 is 16 residues long. Germline assignment: CDR1 DFQATT and CDR2 SNEGSKA (reference sequence). The junction had 6 bases not matched to a gene; V was cut back by 0 bases and J by 4 bases. CDR3 DNA: TGCAGTGCTAGAGATCTGGTGACTAGCGGGTACAATGAGCAGTTCTTC. Translated, it gives CSARDLVTSGYNEQFF.

This clonotype was detected many times. This rearrangement joins TRBV29-1 to TRBJ1-1; weak D call: TRBD1 (5 bases). Trimming shortened V by 7 bases and J by 3 bases, and 12 bases separated the two germline ends. The germline V gene encodes CDR1 SQVTM and CDR2 ANQGSEA. This CDR3 is built from 12 residues. In DNA, the CDR3 is TGCAGCGGCCGGGACGGGCACACTGAAGCTTTCTTT. This codes for CSGRDGHTEAFF.

This clonotype has ten or more counts. The J gene is TRBJ2-1, the V gene TRBV3-1, with TRBD2 matching 14 bases. The CDR3 contains 15 residues. V shed 4 bases, J shed 10 bases, and the junction held 6 bases outside the gene matches. CDR1 and CDR2 from the germline V gene are LGHDT and YNNKEL (reference sequence). CDR3 bases: TGTGCCAGCAGCCTGACTAGCGGGGGGGCAGGGGAGCAGTTCTTC. Its protein is CASSLTSGGAGEQFF.

This clonotype was seen at least ten times. This rearrangement joins TRBV12-3 or TRBV12-4 to TRBJ1-1, with 7 nucleotides matching TRBD1. V shed 6 bases, J shed 4 bases, and the junction held 5 bases outside the gene matches. This CDR3 is 13 amino acids long. The CDR3 loop is CASRPGTVTEAFF. DNA of the CDR3: TGTGCCAGCAGGCCCGGGACAGTCACTGAAGCTTTCTTT.

This clonotype was seen many times. The chain carries TRBV12-3 or TRBV12-4 and TRBJ1-3, with TRBD1 identical over 8 bases. This CDR3 has 15 amino acids. Germline trimming cut 4 bases from V and 4 bases from J; bases unmatched to any gene: 6. CDR3 nucleotides: TGTGCCAGCAGTTCGGTGACAGGGGCCGGAAACACCATATATTTT. It yields the protein CASSSVTGAGNTIYF.

This clonotype was picked up many times. The rearrangement links TRBV24-1 to TRBJ1-2; tentatively, D is TRBD1 (5 bases). The V end was cut by 2 bases, the J end by 3 bases, with 15 bases between. The CDR3 sequence is 16 residues long. Per germline, CDR1 KGHDR and CDR2 SFDVKD. The CDR3 sequence: CATSDSGGGRHYGYTF. The CDR3 DNA follows: TGTGCCACCAGTGATTCTGGCGGGGGTCGGCACTATGGCTACACCTTC.

The table lists this clonotype with many counts. The CDR3: CAISATGRDSNQPQHF. CDR3 sequence (DNA): TGTGCCATCAGCGCCACAGGCCGGGATAGCAATCAGCCCCAGCATTTT. The chain has TRBV10-3 and TRBJ1-5, with D possibly being TRBD1 (5 bases). Germline loops: CDR1 ENHRY, CDR2 SYGVKD. This CDR3 comprises 16 residues. Trimming left V 6 bases short and J 0 bases short, with 15 bases between.

This clonotype was recorded at least ten times. V gene TRBV20-1 combines with J gene TRBJ2-7, with 8 bases that match TRBD1. Germline V CDR1 and CDR2: DFQATT, SNEGSKA (reference sequence). The CDR3 runs to 12 residues. J lost 3 bases, V lost 5 bases, and 3 bases had no gene match. The CDR3 DNA follows: TGCAGTGCTGTTGACAGGGGCTACGAGCAGTACGTC. This gives the protein CSAVDRGYEQYV.

This clonotype came up a few times. The J gene is TRBJ2-5, the V gene TRBV11-2; no definite D call. The CDR3 extends over 12 amino acids. V was shortened by 7 bases and J by 4 bases, with 10 bases between the two germline ends. Per the germline V gene, CDR1 is SGHAT and CDR2 is FQNNGV. CDR3 DNA sequence: TGTGCCAGCAATCCTAATCGAGAGACCCAGTACTTC. Amino acid sequence: CASNPNRETQYF.

The chain combines TRBV5-1 with TRBJ2-6, with 7 bases fitting TRBD1. The V segment lost 2 bases and the J segment 4 bases; nucleotides outside the gene matches: 6. The CDR3 has 16 residues. Germline CDR1 and CDR2: SGHRS and YFSETQ. CDR3 residues: CASSFGSTGGANVLTF. The CDR3 bases are TGCGCCAGCAGCTTCGGGTCGACAGGGGGGGCCAACGTCCTGACTTTC. Full variable domain (rest looked up from reference TRBV5-1 and TRBJ2-6): KAGVTQTPRYLIKTRGQQVTLSCSPISGHRSVSWYQQTPGQGLQFLFEYFSETQRNKGNFPGRFSGRQFSNSRSEMNVSTLELGDSALYLCASSFGSTGGANVLTFGAGSRLTVL.

The chain recombines TRBV7-3 with TRBJ2-5, with 7 bases matching TRBD1. Germline trimming cut 5 bases from V and 1 base from J; bases unmatched to any gene: 10. The germline gives CDR1 SGHTA, CDR2 FQGTGA. There are 16 residues in the CDR3. The CDR3 region is CASSKTGTAFQETQYF. The CDR3 DNA is TGTGCCAGCAGCAAAACCGGGACAGCGTTCCAAGAGACCCAGTACTTC.

This clonotype was detected only a few times. The V gene is TRBV7-6, the J gene TRBJ2-7; D may be TRBD2 (6 bases). The ends were cut back, 1 base at V and 2 bases at J, with 18 bases in the middle. This CDR3 comprises 17 residues. Germline V gene lookup returns CDR1 SGHVS and CDR2 FNYEAQ. The CDR3: CASSLGPLGTPTYEQYF. DNA for the CDR3: TGTGCCAGCAGCTTAGGGCCCCTTGGGACTCCTACCTACGAGCAGTACTTC.

The table lists this clonotype with many counts. This sequence joins TRBV25-1 and TRBJ2-7, with 8 bases matching TRBD1. V gave up 3 bases and J gave up 4 bases; unmatched junction bases: 14. Germline V gene lookup returns CDR1 MGHDK and CDR2 SYGVNS. The CDR3 covers 17 residues. The chain's CDR3 is CASSDTSMAGGNYEQYF. In DNA form, the CDR3 reads TGTGCCAGCAGTGATACCTCGATGGCAGGGGGCAATTACGAGCAGTACTTC.

This clonotype was recorded at least ten times. V is TRBV20-1 and J is TRBJ1-5; weak D call: TRBD1 (5 bases). The CDR3 covers 15 residues. V was clipped by 0 bases and J by 4 bases, with 13 bases between them. Germline-derived CDR1 and CDR2 are DFQATT and SNEGSKA (reference sequence). The CDR3 bases are TGCAGTGCTAGAGAGACGATAGGGGTGAATCAGCCCCAGCATTTT. Encoded protein: CSARETIGVNQPQHF.

This rearrangement joins TRBV20-1 to TRBJ2-2; D gene uncertain. The ends were cut back, 0 bases at V and 0 bases at J, with 17 bases in the middle. Germline lookup yields CDR1 DFQATT and CDR2 SNEGSKA (reference sequence). CDR3 length: 18 residues. CDR3 nucleotides: TGCAGTGCTAGAGATTTGGCCAGGACCCCTGCGAACACCGGGGAGCTGTTTTTT. Translation: CSARDLARTPANTGELFF.

The chain is built from TRBV9 and TRBJ1-5, with D uncertain. CDR3 length: 15 amino acids. CDR1 and CDR2 from the germline V gene are SGDLS and YYNGEE. V was clipped by 0 bases and J by 0 bases, with 7 bases between them. This CDR3 is CASSVDGDSNQPQHF. The CDR3 DNA sequence: TGTGCCAGCAGCGTAGACGGGGATAGCAATCAGCCCCAGCATTTT.

This clonotype was detected only a few times. The chain recombines TRBV2 with TRBJ1-6; the D gene is possibly TRBD1 (5 bases). V gave up 3 bases and J gave up 12 bases, with 12 bases separating them. This CDR3 spans 13 amino acids. Germline V CDR1 and CDR2: SNHLY, FYNNEI. This CDR3 reads CASSDVGGGPLHF. CDR3 bases: TGTGCCAGCAGTGATGTTGGTGGGGGACCCCTCCACTTT.

This clonotype was counted many times. The chain combines TRBV12-3 or TRBV12-4 with TRBJ2-3; 7 positions agree with TRBD1. The V gene end was trimmed by 6 bases and the J gene end by 2 bases; junction bases not matched to a gene: 5. There are 14 residues in the CDR3. The CDR3 DNA is TGTGCCAGCAGCTGGGACAGCGACACAGATACGCAGTATTTT. Protein sequence: CASSWDSDTDTQYF.

This clonotype was detected many times. The V and J genes are TRBV19 and TRBJ2-1; 12 nucleotides match TRBD2. The CDR3 sequence is 16 residues long. Germline V gene data show CDR1 as LNHDA and CDR2 as SQIVND (reference sequence). V trimming: 6 bases; J trimming: 3 bases; junction bases outside the gene matches: 6. The CDR3 spells CASRPPGLAGYNEQFF. The CDR3 DNA sequence: TGTGCCAGTAGGCCCCCGGGACTAGCGGGCTACAATGAGCAGTTCTTC.

This clonotype was counted at least ten times. V is TRBV10-3 and J is TRBJ2-1, with D unresolved. CDR1 and CDR2 (germline): ENHRY, SYGVKD. This CDR3 contains 12 residues. V lost 8 bases and J lost 5, with 10 bases in between. The CDR3 DNA sequence: TGTGCCATCGGCCGGTCTAACAATGAGCAGTTCTTC. Translation gives CAIGRSNNEQFF.

A few counts support this clonotype. CDR3 region: CASSQTGTGVFGEQFF. CDR3 sequence (DNA): TGTGCCAGCAGTCAGACCGGGACAGGGGTTTTCGGTGAGCAGTTCTTC. V is TRBV12-3 or TRBV12-4 and J is TRBJ2-1; 10 bases are shared with TRBD1. With 5 bases clipped from V and 9 bases from J, the junction kept 13 bases outside the gene matches. The length of the CDR3 is 16 residues.

The V and J genes are TRBV18 and TRBJ1-5, with D perhaps matching TRBD1 (5 bases). V shed 1 base and J shed 5 bases, with 12 bases lying between them. Germline lookup yields CDR1 KGHSH and CDR2 LQKENI. This CDR3 is 15 amino acids long. CDR3 sequence: CASSPRQGRDQPQHF. CDR3 DNA sequence: TGTGCCAGCTCACCACGGCAGGGACGGGATCAGCCCCAGCATTTT.

The table lists this clonotype with many counts. This sequence joins TRBV3-1 and TRBJ1-6; TRBD1 aligns across 9 bases. The CDR3 contains 17 residues. The germline V gene has CDR1 LGHDT and CDR2 YNNKEL (reference sequence). After removal of 5 bases from V and 2 bases from J, the junction contained 7 bases not matched to a gene. For the CDR3, the DNA is TGTGCCAGCAGCAACGACAGGGGGACCCCCTATAATTCACCCCTCCACTTT. Translation: CASSNDRGTPYNSPLHF.

This clonotype occurred a few times. This rearrangement joins TRBV10-3 to TRBJ2-5; D not certain. V lost 0 bases and J lost 0, with 5 bases in between. This CDR3 has 14 amino acids. Germline V lookup: CDR1 ENHRY, CDR2 SYGVKD. Here the CDR3 DNA reads TGTGCCATCAGTGAGTCGGGGAACCAAGAGACCCAGTACTTC. Encoded protein: CAISESGNQETQYF.

This clonotype was seen more than once but under ten times. This chain links TRBV27 with TRBJ2-5; TRBD2 agrees at 7 bases. This CDR3 has 15 amino acids. V trimming: 2 bases; J trimming: 1 base; junction bases outside the gene matches: 4. Germline V gives CDR1 MNHEY, CDR2 SMNVEV (reference sequence). The CDR3 nucleotides read TGTGCCAGCAGTTTAGGCCGACTAGCCCAAGAGACCCAGTACTTC. The encoded protein is CASSLGRLAQETQYF.